This TCR beta chain was sequenced for a study of blood T cell repertoires in COVID-19. The wider study: Sites across the United States, Italy and Spain contributed samples from acute and convalescent COVID-19. PBMCs, B-cell-depleted T cells, or T cells were the source of the cDNA or gDNA that made up the material.

The CDR3 is 16 residues long. Germline V CDR1 and CDR2: SGHRS, YFSETQ. With 3 bases removed from V and 0 bases from J, the gap between germline ends came to 13 bases. In the original processing: Nucleated cell number was recorded as an estimate derived from reference gene primer amplification. Method: immunoSEQ multiplex PCR; TCRdb's copy keeps in-frame clones and lacks some. V and J calls and clone size come straight from that table; D and trimming were deduced from the DNA. The sample holds roughly 480,000 clones, roughly 89% seen once. This clone was detected many times. In Seattle, patients joined the study during active infection and were tracked longitudinally.

This clonotype was obtained from a man between 18 and 29 years old with COVID-19, enrolled during active disease. The rearrangement uses TRBV5-1 and TRBJ1-3; possible D gene TRBD1, 5 bases. Input material: peripheral blood. CDR3 in DNA: TGCGCCAGCAGCTGGCAAGGTACAGGCTCTGGAAACACCATATATTTT. Protein product: CASSWQGTGSGNTIYF.